Below, 11 T cell receptor beta chains from the same sample are listed, as sequenced in a study of T cell repertoires in cytomegalovirus infection (dated by TCRdb to between 2017 and 2020). These receptors lack a known antigen. The reads were generated on an Illumina HiSeq 1500. Starting from the raw public reads, TCRdb applied fastp trimming at Q25, assembled clones with MiXCR and retained in-frame beta chains. Rows with a matching CDR3 protein are joined into one entry that keeps the most common DNA and genes. In this sample the table shows some 920,000 distinct CDR3 sequences, around a third of which occur a single time. The leading ten clones occupy more than 12% of the sample. The treatment or condition tag for this specimen amounts to: in vitro stimulation with specific CMV peptide epitopes to enrich CMV-specific T cells. Sequencing used cultured CD8+ T cells from PBMCs, obtained from culture after CMV antigen stimulation. The receptors stem from a human donor in good health (CMV status not recorded). Some clones in this sample may be carry-over from other donors' samples.

The chain carries TRBV28 and TRBJ2-5, with a possible D match to TRBD1 (5 bases). The germline V gene has CDR1 MDHEN and CDR2 SYDVKM. The CDR3 consists of 15 residues. V lost 4 bases to trimming and J lost 2 bases, with 14 bases between them. CDR3 coding DNA: TGTGCCAGCAGTTCTATCCGGACAACACAAGAGACCCAGTACTTC. The encoded protein is CASSSIRTTQETQYF.

The V and J genes are TRBV11-1 and TRBJ2-3; 11 bases are shared with TRBD1. The CDR3 runs 14 residues. V lost 5 bases, J lost 4 bases, and 2 bases stayed unmatched. The V gene's germline CDR1 is SGHAT and CDR2 FQDESV (reference sequence). In nucleotides, the CDR3 is TGTGCCAGCAGCCGGACAGGGGGCCCAGATACGCAGTATTTT. Residues: CASSRTGGPDTQYF.

This clonotype has ten or more counts. The rearrangement joins TRBV7-2 to TRBJ1-1; a possible D gene is TRBD1 (6 bases). The CDR3 spans 15 residues. V lost 4 bases and J 3 bases, leaving 15 bases between the germline ends. CDR1 SGHTA and CDR2 FQGNSA come from the germline V gene. CDR3 protein: CASSSHRDMDTEAFF. In DNA form, the CDR3 reads TGTGCCAGCAGCTCGCACAGGGATATGGACACTGAAGCTTTCTTT.

This clonotype was observed at least ten times. The rearrangement uses TRBV7-2 and TRBJ1-4; unclear D gene. CDR1 is SGHTA and CDR2 is FQGNSA in the germline V gene. The CDR3 runs 11 residues. V was pared by 5 bases and J by 5 bases, with 3 bases between. CDR3 sequence reads: CASSVNEKLFF. In DNA, the CDR3 is TGTGCCAGCAGCGTAAATGAAAAACTGTTTTTT.

In regard to this clonotype: One end of the junction varies from germline; a read error may be responsible. V gene TRBV7-6 combines with J gene TRBJ1-6; the match to TRBD1 covers 7 bases. Looked up from germline, CDR1 is SGHVS and CDR2 is FNYEAQ. This CDR3 region has 16 residues. In nucleotides, the CDR3 is TGTGTCAGCAGCAAGGGACAGATCTCCTATAATTCACCCCTCCACTTT. Encoded protein: CVSSKGQISYNSPLHF.

This clonotype came up a few times. The chain is built from TRBV7-6 and TRBJ2-3; D is unresolved. The CDR3 is 14 amino acids. Trimming shortened V by 5 bases and J by 4 bases, and 13 bases separated the two germline ends. CDR1 is SGHVS, CDR2 FNYEAQ, per germline. CDR3 coding DNA: TGTGCCAGCAGCAATATTGAGTTTCCAGATACGCAGTATTTT. Protein sequence: CASSNIEFPDTQYF.

This clonotype turned up a few times. The rearrangement uses TRBV7-9 and TRBJ1-2; the match to TRBD1 covers 7 bases. Germline CDR1 reads SEHNR; CDR2 reads FQNEAQ (reference sequence). V dropped 3 bases and J dropped 6; count of bases not matched to a gene: 7. The CDR3 loop spans 14 amino acids. The CDR3 protein is CASSFLEGAHGYTF. The CDR3 DNA follows: TGTGCCAGCAGCTTTTTGGAGGGGGCTCATGGCTACACCTTC.

This clonotype was seen at least ten times. The V and J genes are TRBV7-8 and TRBJ2-1; 10 nucleotides align to TRBD2. J was trimmed by 8 bases and V by 8 bases; bases with no gene match: 9. Per germline, CDR1 SGHVS and CDR2 FQNEAQ. The CDR3 consists of 14 residues. DNA for the CDR3: TGTGCCAGCGTAAAGCGGGGGGGCCCGGATGAGCAGTTCTTC. Its translation is CASVKRGGPDEQFF.

V is TRBV29-1 and J is TRBJ2-4; 9 bases agree with TRBD1. V shed 5 bases and J 7 bases; nucleotides not matched to a gene: 9. The CDR3 sequence is 14 residues long. Germline lookup yields CDR1 SQVTM and CDR2 ANQGSEA. The CDR3 coding sequence is TGCAGCGTTACTCCGGGACAGGGTCAGAACATTCAGTACTTC. Translated: CSVTPGQGQNIQYF.

The rearrangement uses TRBV4-1 and TRBJ2-7; D perhaps matches TRBD2 (5 bases). V lost 0 bases to trimming and J lost 4 bases, with 19 bases between them. CDR3 length: 17 amino acids. Germline values: CDR1 MGHRA, CDR2 YSYEKL. The CDR3 DNA sequence: TGCGCCAGCAGCCAAGATCCCGGAGGCCCGAGGGCTTACGAGCAGTACTTC. Amino acid sequence: CASSQDPGGPRAYEQYF.

The chain joins TRBV10-3 to TRBJ2-5; D perhaps matches TRBD1 (5 bases). The CDR3 spans 18 residues. V was shortened by 0 bases and J by 0 bases, with 17 bases between the two germline ends. Germline V lookup: CDR1 ENHRY, CDR2 SYGVKD. The CDR3 nucleotides are TGTGCCATCAGTGAGTCGATGGGCTCAGGACACTACCAAGAGACCCAGTACTTC. Translated: CAISESMGSGHYQETQYF.